This T cell receptor (beta chain) derives from a study of graft-versus-host responses after intestinal transplantation. Across the study: The whole recipient group had anti-thymocyte globulin induction followed by tacrolimus and steroids for two to three years.

Regarding this clone: The target antigen is unknown.

Sequencing used immunoSEQ multiplex PCR; TCRdb keeps in-frame clones, though not all of them. The sample records more than 65,000 clones, about 94% being singletons. This CDR3 has 15 residues. CDR1 is MNHNY and CDR2 is SVGAGI in the germline V gene (reference sequence). V lost 5 bases to trimming and J lost 1 base, with 14 bases between them. This TCR was recovered from a human donor who received an intestinal transplant. This chain connects TRBV6-6 to TRBJ1-1, with D unresolved. The specimen was unstimulated CD8+ T cells sorted from spleen or lymph node cells, collected before intestinal transplant. The CDR3 protein is CASSAWAEKNTEAFF. The CDR3 nucleotides read TGTGCCAGCAGTGCCTGGGCTGAGAAGAACACTGAAGCTTTCTTT.